This is a list of T cell receptor beta chains from one sample in a study of cytomegalovirus exposure and HLA in healthy donors. Clones were read by immunoSEQ multiplex PCR, and TCRdb kept only the in-frame ones, dropping some. The sample has about 120,000 clones, approximately 70% seen once. The sample taken for sequencing was PBMCs. The origin of the receptors is a man aged 25-45 years in good health and CMV-seropositive. Each CDR3 is given with its conserved first and last residue. The D gene is left open where the match is weak. Clone size is stated in some rows and not others, as once, few, many or a class when expanded.

clone_size d_call j_call v_call cdr3_nt cdr3_aa
once NA TRBJ1-2 TRBV2 TGTGCCACTTCGACAAACGTCTATGGCTACACCTTC CATSTNVYGYTF
few TRBD1 TRBJ2-7 TRBV15 TGTGCCACCGGGACAGAAACTAACTACGAGCAGTACTTC CATGTETNYEQYF
NA NA TRBJ1-1 TRBV27 TGTGCCAGCAGTTTATTTTCAAACACTGAAGCTTTCTTT CASSLFSNTEAFF
NA NA TRBJ1-2 TRBV4-1 TGCGCCAGCAGCCAGGGAGTAATATACACCTTC CASSQGVIYTF
NA NA TRBJ1-5 TRBV6-5 TGTGCCAGCAGCCGTTCTAATCAGCCCCAGCATTTT CASSRSNQPQHF
NA TRBD2 TRBJ2-2 TRBV19 TGTGCCAGTAGCGGGAGGGGAGGGGACGGGGAGCTGTTTTTT CASSGRGGDGELFF
NA NA TRBJ2-2 TRBV11-2 TGTGCCAGCAGCTTGGCTAGCGCCCCCGGGGAGCTGTTTTTT CASSLASAPGELFF
NA NA TRBJ2-4 TRBV4-3 TGCGCCAGCAGCCAAGGCAGGACGCTAGCTAAAAACATTCAGTACTTC CASSQGRTLAKNIQYF
few TRBD1 TRBJ1-2 TRBV6-5 TGTGCCAGCAGCTCATCCCGGGACAGAATTGGCTACACCTTC CASSSSRDRIGYTF
NA NA TRBJ1-1 TRBV19 TGTGCCAGTAGCACGGCTGCGCAACCCCAGGGGAGGGACACTGAAGCTTTCTTT CASSTAAQPQGRDTEAFF
NA NA TRBJ2-1 TRBV29-1 TGCAGCGTTGAAAAATTGGCCGACTTACAAGGTGAGCAGTTCTTC CSVEKLADLQGEQFF
NA TRBD1 TRBJ1-6 TRBV4-1 TGCGCCAGCAGCCAAGGGGGGACAGGGGAGGCTCATTCACCCCTCCACTTT CASSQGGTGEAHSPLHF
once NA TRBJ2-3 TRBV4-3 TGCGCCAGCAGCCACCGTAGCACAGATACGCAGTATTTT CASSHRSTDTQYF
NA TRBD2 TRBJ2-1 TRBV7-2 TGTGCCAGCAGCTTAGGGCTAGCGGGAGGGGAGCAGTTCTTC CASSLGLAGGEQFF
NA NA TRBJ1-1 TRBV7-2 TGTGCCAGCACCTCTTGGGCAAGCACTGAAGCTTTCTTT CASTSWASTEAFF
NA NA TRBJ1-2 TRBV6-5 TGTGCCAGCAGTTATTCGGGGGGCAGCTATGGCTACACCTTC CASSYSGGSYGYTF
NA TRBD1 TRBJ2-1 TRBV5-3 TGTGCCAGAAGTCCGGACAGGCCGGACAATGAGCAGTTCTTC CARSPDRPDNEQFF
NA TRBD2 TRBJ2-7 TRBV29-1 TGCAGCGTAGACTCCAGTGGACTAGCGGGGTACTCCTACGAGCAGTACTTC CSVDSSGLAGYSYEQYF
NA NA TRBJ2-1 TRBV5-6 TGTGCCAGCATCGGGACATTCGAAGGTGAGCAGTTCTTC CASIGTFEGEQFF
NA NA TRBJ2-1 TRBV27 TGTGCCATCTCTGTCGAGCAGTTCTTC CAISVEQFF
NA TRBD1 TRBJ1-2 TRBV6-1 TGTGCCAGCACCGAATTGTTACAGGGGGCGGGAGGCTACACCTTC CASTELLQGAGGYTF
NA NA TRBJ2-5 TRBV7-7 TGTGCTAGCAGCTGGGACGGGGGAGAGACCCAGTACTTC CASSWDGGETQYF
NA TRBD1 TRBJ1-2 TRBV30 TGTGCCTGGTACCGGACAGGACAAGAATATGGCTACACTTTC CAWYRTGQEYGYTF
NA NA TRBJ2-2 TRBV6-1 TGTGCCAGCAGCGAGGCGACAGGCACCGGGGAGCTGTTTTTT CASSEATGTGELFF
NA TRBD2 TRBJ2-3 TRBV7-7 TGTGCTAGCAGCTTAGGAGCGGCGGGGGGGGATACGCAGTATTTT CASSLGAAGGDTQYF
few TRBD1 TRBJ2-1 TRBV4-3 TGCGCCAGCAGCCAAAGGGACAGGGGTTGGGGTGAGCAGTTCTTC CASSQRDRGWGEQFF
once NA TRBJ1-5 TRBV30 TGTGCCTGGAGTGGAGGGGGGGCTGGCTTGAAGCCCCAGCATTTT CAWSGGGAGLKPQHF
NA NA TRBJ1-4 TRBV7-2 TGTGCCAGCAGCTTAGAGGAGGTCCAGGGGAAACTGTTTTTT CASSLEEVQGKLFF
NA TRBD1 TRBJ1-2 TRBV5-4 TGTGCCAGCAGCTTGGTCCAGGGGGCCCTTTACTATGGCTACACCTTC CASSLVQGALYYGYTF
NA NA TRBJ1-2 TRBV9 TGTGCCAGCAGCCTACACCAGCTAGCTAACTATGGCTACACCTTC CASSLHQLANYGYTF
few NA TRBJ1-1 TRBV19 TGTGCCAGTAGTAAACAGGGTGACACTGAAGCTTTCTTT CASSKQGDTEAFF
NA NA TRBJ1-2 TRBV5-4 TGTGCCAGCAGCGGGGGAGGGTTAGGAGGCTACACCTTC CASSGGGLGGYTF
few TRBD1 TRBJ2-1 TRBV30 TGTGCCTGGACCACAGGGGGCTTTATCAATGAGCAGTTCTTC CAWTTGGFINEQFF
NA TRBD1 TRBJ2-7 TRBV27 TGTGCCAGCAGTCTCTTGCCTGGGACAGGGGAACCCTACGAGCAGTACTTC CASSLLPGTGEPYEQYF
NA NA TRBJ2-6 TRBV18 TGTGCCAGCCGCCCATCGGTGGACGGACAAGCCACCTCTGGGGCCAACGTCCTGACTTTC CASRPSVDGQATSGANVLTF
NA NA TRBJ2-3 TRBV7-9 TGTGCCAGCAGCCCCCGACGGGGAAGGAGCACGAATACGCAGTATTTT CASSPRRGRSTNTQYF
NA NA TRBJ1-2 TRBV5-4 TGTGCCAGCAGCTTAGAGACACTCCTTGGAGGCGGCTACACCTTC CASSLETLLGGGYTF